Detailed here is one TCR beta chain. The data derive from a study of blood T cell repertoires in COVID-19. As for the study in general: The United States, Italy and Spain were the sources of the acute and convalescent COVID-19 samples. The cDNA or gDNA used as material had been derived from T cells, B-cell-depleted T cells, or PBMCs.

Original data processing: Nucleated cell number was recorded as an estimate derived from reference gene primer amplification. The repertoire was sequenced with immunoSEQ multiplex PCR; TCRdb's copy has only in-frame clones and lacks some. Clone size and the V and J calls come from that table; the DNA yielded D and trimming. The repertoire holds under 20,000 clones, with 75% to 90% as singletons. V lost 1 base and J lost 5, with 16 bases in between. CDR1 is SGHRS, CDR2 YFSETQ, per germline. This CDR3 has 16 amino acids. V usage is TRBV5-1 and J usage is TRBJ2-1; a possible D gene is TRBD1 (5 bases). Material: peripheral blood. This TCR was recovered from a human donor in a cohort sampled during active COVID-19. For the CDR3, the DNA is TGCGCCAGCAGCTTGTCGGGCGCAGGGAATGACAATGAGCAGTTCTTC. It specifies CASSLSGAGNDNEQFF.